This T cell receptor beta chain was obtained from a study of CD8 T cells in ankylosing spondylitis. Findings and caveats of the study: Reportedly, matched ankylosing spondylitis synovial fluid was significantly enriched for disease-linked clones. Some motif variants had been reported before (in reactive arthritis synovial fluid and blood). A motif of 7 to 9 highly homologous TCR beta variants was seen as apparently characteristic of ankylosing spondylitis blood.

V lost 1 base, J lost 4 bases, and 10 bases lay in between. The CDR3 covers 15 residues. The V gene's germline CDR1 is LGHNA and CDR2 YNFKEQ. This clonotype came up many times. Its antigen is undetermined. Using quantitative 5'-RACE with molecular barcodes, the authors made TCR beta libraries. Each CDR3 protein gets one entry after TCRdb re-called the 5' RACE reads with MiXCR. The repertoire includes 450,000 to 550,000 distinct CDR3 sequences, about 5% of them detected once, and roughly 3.2% sits in the top ten. The sequencing input was blood, either unsorted or a sorted T cell fraction (not recorded which). The chain joins TRBV4-2 to TRBJ2-2, with unresolved D. This sequence originates from a male donor with ankylosing spondylitis. In DNA, the CDR3 is TGTGCCAGCAGCCAAGCGGAAACGGGCACCGGGGAGCTGTTTTTT. This encodes CASSQAETGTGELFF.